These 22 T cell receptor beta chains came from one sample sequenced in a study of T cell repertoires in cytomegalovirus infection. TCRdb reanalysed the reads using MiXCR and keeps one entry per CDR3 protein. Of 370,000 or so distinct CDR3 sequences detected, roughly 34% appear once; the ten largest clones hold about 14%. No antigen has been identified for these receptors. Sequences were derived from cultured PBMCs, sampled from culture after CMV antigen stimulation. The receptor source for this set is a human donor in good health (CMV status not recorded). Some clones in this sample may be carry-over from other donors' samples.

This CDR3 is CSVLGAGVTGELFF. CDR3 DNA sequence: TGCAGCGTTCTAGGAGCGGGAGTCACCGGGGAGCTGTTTTTT. The V gene is TRBV29-1, the J gene TRBJ2-2; 8 nucleotides match TRBD2. CDR1 SQVTM and CDR2 ANQGSEA come from the germline V gene. Unmatched junction bases numbered 6, after V lost 5 bases and J lost 4 bases. The CDR3 totals 14 residues.

V and J are TRBV11-3 and TRBJ2-7; 8 bases agree with TRBD2. The germline V gene has CDR1 SGHNT and CDR2 YENEEA. V lost 5 bases to trimming and J lost 6 bases; unmatched junction nucleotides: 9. The CDR3 contains 14 residues. The chain's CDR3 is CASSPNGLAAEQYV. As DNA, the CDR3 is TGTGCCAGCAGCCCAAACGGACTAGCCGCCGAGCAGTACGTC.

The chain uses TRBV12-3 or TRBV12-4 and TRBJ2-7; weak D call: TRBD2 (5 bases). V lost 7 bases to trimming and J lost 4 bases, with 8 bases between them. CDR3 length: 11 residues. CDR3 in amino acids: CASNGGYEQYF. Written as DNA, the CDR3 is TGTGCCAGCAACGGCGGGTACGAGCAGTACTTC.

The V gene is TRBV20-1, the J gene TRBJ2-3, with D tentatively TRBD2 (6 bases). Per germline, CDR1 DFQATT and CDR2 SNEGSKA (reference sequence). The CDR3 has 15 residues. Trimming stripped 4 bases from V and 1 base from J, with 15 bases between. CDR3 DNA sequence: TGCAGTGCTATCAACGCGGGGAGTGGCACAGATACGCAGTATTTT. Translated: CSAINAGSGTDTQYF.

V gene TRBV7-4 combines with J gene TRBJ2-5; 8 bases agree with TRBD2. CDR1 is SGHVT, CDR2 SQSDAQ, per germline. J was trimmed by 3 bases and V by 1 base; bases with no gene match: 4. This CDR3 region has 15 residues. CDR3 sequence reads: CASSLVTSVKETQYF. The CDR3 nucleotides read TGTGCCAGCAGCTTAGTGACTAGCGTAAAAGAGACCCAGTACTTC.

This clonotype showed up many times. The chain uses TRBV7-8 and TRBJ1-5; D is ambiguous. Germline V gene sequence: CDR1 SGHVS, CDR2 FQNEAQ. This CDR3 spans 13 amino acids. V was pared by 1 base and J by 3 bases, with 4 bases between. The CDR3 bases are TGTGCCAGCAGCTTAGTCCCCAATCAGCCCCAGCATTTT. Its translation is CASSLVPNQPQHF.

This sequence joins TRBV6-8 and TRBJ2-3, with D possibly TRBD2 on 6 matching bases. The CDR3 consists of 17 residues. CDR1 is MNHGY and CDR2 is SAAAGT in the germline V gene. Trimming left V 4 bases short and J 1 base short, with 18 bases between. CDR3 DNA sequence: TGTGCCAGCAGTTTATTCGCCGGAGGGACCGGCACAGATACGCAGTATTTT. Translated: CASSLFAGGTGTDTQYF.

The table lists this clonotype with a few counts. The chain employs TRBV20-1 and TRBJ1-2; TRBD1 agrees at 11 bases. V shed 6 bases, J shed 6 bases, and the junction held 3 bases outside the gene matches. Germline V CDR1 and CDR2: DFQATT, SNEGSKA (reference sequence). CDR3 length equals 12 residues. CDR3 sequence (DNA): TGCAGTGCCCCGGGACAGGGGGATGGCTACACCTTC. Its translation: CSAPGQGDGYTF.

This clonotype was seen many times. This chain joins TRBV7-2 and TRBJ2-4, with 8 bases matching TRBD2. The V segment lost 3 bases and the J segment 1 base; nucleotides outside the gene matches: 23. Per the germline V gene, CDR1 is SGHTA and CDR2 is FQGNSA. The CDR3 consists of 22 residues. CDR3 sequence: CASSFPRGGVGSGKGAKNIQYF. CDR3 sequence (DNA): TGTGCCAGCAGCTTCCCCCGGGGGGGGGTGGGTAGCGGGAAAGGGGCCAAAAACATTCAGTACTTC.

This chain links TRBV7-8 with TRBJ2-7, with 15 positions matching TRBD2. The trim removed 5 bases at V and 6 bases at J, leaving 8 bases unmatched. The CDR3 contains 16 residues. The germline V gene encodes CDR1 SGHVS and CDR2 FQNEAQ. The CDR3 here is CASSQGLAGGPPEQYF. Written as DNA, the CDR3 is TGTGCCAGCAGCCAAGGACTAGCGGGAGGGCCGCCCGAGCAGTACTTC.

This clonotype was detected a few times. The V gene is TRBV18, the J gene TRBJ2-7; 7 nucleotides agree with TRBD2. The CDR3 sequence is 13 residues long. The junction had 8 bases not matched to a gene; V was cut back by 4 bases and J by 8 bases. Germline V lookup: CDR1 KGHSH, CDR2 LQKENI. CDR3 residues: CASSRGLVTKQYF. The CDR3 bases are TGTGCCAGCTCACGCGGACTAGTTACAAAGCAGTACTTC.

This clonotype was observed many times. The chain employs TRBV7-2 and TRBJ2-2; 7 bases line up with TRBD1. Germline V lookup: CDR1 SGHTA, CDR2 FQGNSA. The CDR3 is 14 amino acids. The trim removed 7 bases at V and 5 bases at J, leaving 7 bases unmatched. The CDR3 DNA follows: TGTGCCAGCACCAACAGGGGCGGGACCGGGGAGCTGTTTTTT. This sequence encodes CASTNRGGTGELFF.

The chain joins TRBV6-1 to TRBJ2-3; D not certain. Germline CDR1 reads MNHNS; CDR2 reads SASEGT. The CDR3 covers 13 residues. V lost 0 bases and J 9 bases, leaving 10 bases between the germline ends. CDR3 residues: CASSEAPPRTQYF. The CDR3 DNA reads TGTGCCAGCAGTGAAGCTCCCCCTCGCACGCAGTATTTT.

The chain couples TRBV7-8 to TRBJ1-5; TRBD1 matches 7 bases. CDR1 and CDR2 from the germline V gene are SGHVS and FQNEAQ. This CDR3 region has 14 residues. J gave up 4 bases and V 6 bases, and 6 bases lay outside the gene matches. The DNA of the CDR3 is TGTGCCAGCAGTGGAGGGGGCGGGAATCAGCCCCAGCATTTT. It translates to CASSGGGGNQPQHF.

This clonotype was picked up a small number of times. The chain has TRBV2 and TRBJ2-1, with 8 bases that match TRBD2. This CDR3 has 13 residues. Trimming took 5 bases from V and 7 from J; bases not matched to a gene: 4. In germline, CDR1 is SNHLY, CDR2 FYNNEI. The CDR3 nucleotides read TGTGCCAGCAGTTGGGCTAGCGGGAATGAGCAGTTCTTC. Protein sequence: CASSWASGNEQFF.

J is TRBJ2-7 and V is TRBV6-2 or TRBV6-3, with D perhaps given as TRBD1 or TRBD2 (5 bases each). This CDR3 has 17 amino acids. Germline V gene data show CDR1 as MNHEY and CDR2 as SVGEGT. V lost 3 bases and J 2 bases, leaving 20 bases between the germline ends. The DNA of the CDR3 is TGTGCCAGCAGTTATATTCGTGTCGGGGACGAACCCTACGAGCAGTACGTC. Its protein is CASSYIRVGDEPYEQYV.

This clonotype was recorded a few times. The chain combines TRBV19 with TRBJ1-5; D gene ambiguous. The CDR3 is 15 residues long. The germline V gene has CDR1 LNHDA and CDR2 SQIVND (reference sequence). Trimming removed 5 bases from V and 0 bases from J, with 11 bases in between. DNA for the CDR3: TGTGCCAGTAGTGCGGCAGAGTATAGCAATCAGCCCCAGCATTTT. It translates to CASSAAEYSNQPQHF.

The chain links TRBV6-5 to TRBJ2-7, with 9 positions matching TRBD2. V trimming: 2 bases; J trimming: 5 bases; junction bases outside the gene matches: 7. CDR1 and CDR2 from the germline V gene are MNHEY and SVGAGI. There are 15 residues in the CDR3. The CDR3 region has the DNA TGTGCCAGCAGTTACAGGGGACTAGCCCCCGACGAGCAGTACTTC. Its translation is CASSYRGLAPDEQYF.

This clonotype was seen only a few times. The chain employs TRBV7-2 and TRBJ1-2, with no clear D. From germline, CDR1 is SGHTA and CDR2 FQGNSA. Trimming removed 3 bases from V and 4 bases from J, with 15 bases in between. CDR3 length equals 15 residues. CDR3 nucleotide sequence: TGTGCCAGCAGCTTCACAGTGGCCGCCTCCTATGGCTACACCTTC. This sequence encodes CASSFTVAASYGYTF.

This sequence joins TRBV12-3 or TRBV12-4 and TRBJ1-2; D gene ambiguous. V lost 8 bases and J lost 8, with 18 bases in between. The CDR3 runs 13 residues. The CDR3 nucleotides read TGTGCCAGCCATCTTTATGGCGGTAGCGGCTACACCTTC. Translated, it gives CASHLYGGSGYTF.

This clonotype was observed a handful of times. The chain combines TRBV7-2 with TRBJ2-7, with TRBD2 identical over 9 bases. V lost 5 bases, J lost 4 bases, and 6 bases stayed unmatched. The CDR3 sequence is 14 residues long. Germline-derived CDR1 and CDR2 are SGHTA and FQGNSA. This chain's CDR3 is CASSVSGSQYEQYF. The CDR3 coding sequence is TGTGCCAGCAGCGTTAGCGGGAGCCAATACGAGCAGTACTTC.

The chain combines TRBV20-1 with TRBJ2-1, with TRBD1 matching 8 bases. V lost 6 bases and J lost 3; bases outside the gene matches: 7. Germline values: CDR1 DFQATT, CDR2 SNEGSKA (reference sequence). This CDR3 is built from 14 residues. CDR3 loop: CSAIQGAIYNEQFF. CDR3 nucleotides: TGCAGTGCCATTCAGGGGGCGATCTACAATGAGCAGTTCTTC.